The present entry profiles one TCR beta chain with its context. Its matching antigen is unknown. This specimen comes from a study of cytomegalovirus exposure and HLA in healthy donors. Whole-study findings and limits: Some V segments (TRBV6-2 and TRBV6-3 among them) were excluded as indistinguishable. Roughly even sequencing depth across donors was the assumption behind the presence/absence analyses. Rarity held for most TCR sequences, but there were some public TCRs that occurred in many donors. By a later analysis, the bulk of CMV-associated TCR beta chains appeared HLA-restricted.

Germline values: CDR1 MDHEN, CDR2 SYDVKM. The V and J ends lost 5 bases and 0 bases respectively, with 8 bases between them. This CDR3 region has 13 residues. With 60 Vbeta and 13 Jbeta primers, the PCR was carried out. Clones were sequenced by immunoSEQ multiplex PCR, and TCRdb holds only the in-frame ones, with some missing. The data show over 110,000 clones, about four fifths seen once. This sequence originates from a middle-aged man in good health and CMV-seronegative. Input material: PBMCs. The V and J genes are TRBV28 and TRBJ2-7, with D possibly matching TRBD2 (6 bases). The CDR3 sequence is CASSGGSSYEQYF. The DNA of the CDR3 is TGTGCCAGCAGTGGGGGGAGCTCCTACGAGCAGTACTTC. Full variable domain (outside the CDR3, taken from reference TRBV28 and TRBJ2-7): DVKVTQSSRYLVKRTGEKVFLECVQDMDHENMFWYRQDPGLGLRLIYFSYDVKMKEKGDIPEGYSVSREKKERFSLILESASTNQTSMYLCASSGGSSYEQYFGPGTRLTVT.